This T cell receptor beta chain was documented in a study of T cell repertoires in cytomegalovirus infection (dated 2019 in TCRdb). In the study overall: Donor HLA type was relevant to the analysis, because carriage of CMV infection together with the matching HLA type was indicated by public TCR beta signatures. The full study reports these points: The ex vivo response was dominated by HLA-C-restricted CMV-specific TCR beta clonotypes, and the single most frequent clonotype in two of eight donors was supplied by these HLA-C-restricted clonotypes. In both this cohort and an independent cohort of 350 or so donors, the cumulative frequency of public TCR beta family members distinguished carriers of CMV infection plus the relevant HLA type.

A note on this clonotype: Its antigen is still unknown. Base qualities are not provided; no much larger clone lies one nucleotide away.

V is reduced by 7 bases and J by 5 bases, leaving a spacing of 11 bases between them. From the cysteine up to the phenylalanine, the CDR3 has a length of 12 residues. The kept DNA is CDR3 alone, 36 bases in frame from the first base. The listed sequencing device is Illumina HiSeq 1500. Using fastp at Q25 and MiXCR, TCRdb reprocessed the public reads and kept productive beta chains. When rows share a CDR3 protein, they turn into one entry using the most common DNA and genes. The sample yields roughly 630,000 distinct CDR3 sequences; approximately 24% were counted once. The top ten hold 6.5% to 10% of the sample.

The source of this sequence is a human donor in good health (CMV status not recorded). Some clones in this sample may be carry-over from other donors' samples. The sample comprised CD8+ T cells from PBMCs. The chain joins TRBV23-1 to TRBJ1-2; D gene: possibly TRBD1, on 5 matching bases. TRBV23-1 is placed among ORFs of uncertain function. The CDR3 here reads CASIGTEYGYTF. The nucleotide sequence reads TGCGCCAGCATCGGGACGGAATATGGCTACACCTTC.